A single sample gave rise to the 19 T cell receptor beta chains below, sequenced in a study of CD4 and CD8 cells across lung adenocarcinoma regions. TCRdb fed the PCR reads into MiXCR, producing one record per CDR3 protein. This sample carries fewer than 30,000 distinct CDR3 sequences, 53% of them seen once, and the ten largest clones take around 42%. Sequencing was performed on CD8+ T cells from the center of a lung tumor. The receptors were sampled from a male donor with lung adenocarcinoma. The CD4 and CD8 labels of this study may be unreliable.

The rearrangement uses TRBV15 and TRBJ1-4, with TRBD1 as a possible D gene (6 bases). The V and J ends lost 0 bases and 8 bases respectively, with 13 bases between them. This CDR3 has 15 residues. The germline V gene has CDR1 LNHNV and CDR2 YYDKDF (reference sequence). CDR3 residues: CATSREAGGREKLFF. In nucleotides, the CDR3 is TGTGCCACCAGCAGAGAGGCGGGGGGCAGGGAAAAACTGTTTTTT.

V usage is TRBV5-1 and J usage is TRBJ1-1, with 8 bases matching TRBD1. From germline, CDR1 is SGHRS and CDR2 YFSETQ. J was trimmed by 9 bases and V by 0 bases; bases with no gene match: 10. The CDR3 is 15 amino acids. CDR3 in amino acids: CASSLATGRGPQAFF. The CDR3 DNA reads TGCGCCAGCAGCTTGGCCACGGGCAGGGGGCCGCAAGCTTTCTTT. Full variable domain (rest looked up from reference TRBV5-1 and TRBJ1-1): KAGVTQTPRYLIKTRGQQVTLSCSPISGHRSVSWYQQTPGQGLQFLFEYFSETQRNKGNFPGRFSGRQFSNSRSEMNVSTLELGDSALYLCASSLATGRGPQAFFGQGTRLTVV.

The chain carries TRBV6-1 and TRBJ2-3; no clear D. The germline V gene encodes CDR1 MNHNS and CDR2 SASEGT. This CDR3 region has 16 residues. Between the trimmed V and J ends, which lost 0 bases and 11 bases, there was a span of 21 bases. CDR3 residues: CASSEAGMWVGDMQYF. The CDR3 region has the DNA TGTGCCAGCAGTGAAGCGGGGATGTGGGTTGGAGACATGCAGTATTTT.

This clonotype was seen more than once but under ten times. The chain carries TRBV5-1 and TRBJ2-3, with D hard to call. CDR1 is SGHRS, CDR2 YFSETQ, per germline. This CDR3 is built from 12 residues. Trimming removed 0 bases at V and 4 bases at J, with 3 bases between. The CDR3 loop is CASSLAADTQYF. CDR3 bases: TGCGCCAGCAGCTTGGCTGCAGATACGCAGTATTTT.

This clonotype was picked up one time. Germline and junction disagree at one end, which may indicate a read error. As DNA, the CDR3 is TGTGCCAGCAGCTCGGGGCTGGGGGCCACAAACATGCAGTACTTC. Translating it yields CASSSGLGATNMQYF. This sequence joins TRBV6-1 and TRBJ2-4, with D maybe TRBD1 (6 bases). The CDR3 spans 15 residues. Germline CDR1 and CDR2: MNHNS and SASEGT.

The chain is built from TRBV27 and TRBJ2-7, with 7 bases fitting TRBD2. V was clipped by 6 bases and J by 2 bases; unmatched bases: 10. Per germline, CDR1 MNHEY and CDR2 SMNVEV (reference sequence). The CDR3 has 15 amino acids. The CDR3: CASRPGGGGTYEQYF. The CDR3 DNA is TGTGCCAGCAGGCCGGGAGGAGGAGGGACCTACGAGCAGTACTTC.

A remark on this clonotype: The junction and the germline gene differ at one end; a read error may be behind it. The J gene is TRBJ2-3, the V gene TRBV27; maybe TRBD1 (6 bases). The tail of the sequence fits TRBJ2-5 better, so the J call may be wrong. The length of the CDR3 is 14 residues. Germline CDR1 reads MNHEY; CDR2 reads SMNVEV (reference sequence). The CDR3 DNA follows: TGTGCCGGCAGTGGGGTACGGGACACAGAGACCCAGTACTTC. Its translation: CAGSGVRDTETQYF.

To note about this clonotype: One end of the junction does not line up with germline, which may come from a read error. The chain is built from TRBV6-1 and TRBJ2-2, with TRBD1 matching 7 bases. This CDR3 has 16 amino acids. In germline, CDR1 is MNHNS, CDR2 SASEGT. In DNA form, the CDR3 reads TGTGCCAGCCAGGGACAGCAGCCTGGGAATACAGGGGAGCTGTATTTT. Encoded protein: CASQGQQPGNTGELYF.

The chain links TRBV27 to TRBJ2-4; D may be TRBD1 (5 bases). Per germline, CDR1 MNHEY and CDR2 SMNVEV (reference sequence). The length of the CDR3 is 14 residues. V was clipped by 8 bases and J by 12 bases, with 23 bases between them. DNA of the CDR3: TGTGCCAGCTGGGGCCTAGGGGCCACAGACACTCAGTACTTC. It translates to CASWGLGATDTQYF.

About this clonotype itself: A read error may account for a junction end that differs from germline. V usage is TRBV6-8 and J usage is TRBJ2-1; D call uncertain. TRBJ2-5 explains the end of the DNA better; the J call may be wrong. CDR1 and CDR2 from the germline V gene are MNHGY and SAAAGT. The CDR3 has 11 amino acids. The CDR3 loop is CASRDKDTQYF. The CDR3 region has the DNA TGTGCGAGCCGTGACAAAGATACCCAGTACTTC.

This clonotype was recorded at least ten times. This sequence joins TRBV27 and TRBJ2-3, with D perhaps being TRBD1 or TRBD2 (5 bases each). V lost 5 bases to trimming and J lost 8 bases, with 20 bases between them. This CDR3 has 15 residues. Germline values: CDR1 MNHEY, CDR2 SMNVEV (reference sequence). The CDR3 DNA reads as TGTGCCAGCAGTCTAGAGGTGGGAGCGCAGGGTACGCAGTATTTT. Its translation: CASSLEVGAQGTQYF.

This clonotype was found many times. This chain joins TRBV9 and TRBJ2-3; 13 bases are shared with TRBD2. V trimming: 0 bases; J trimming: 1 base; junction bases outside the gene matches: 8. Per germline, CDR1 SGDLS and CDR2 YYNGEE. This CDR3 comprises 19 residues. The CDR3 bases are TGTGCCAGCAGCGTAGACAGGACTAGCGGGAGATGGGGCACAGATACGCAGTATTTT. Translation gives CASSVDRTSGRWGTDTQYF.

The chain uses TRBV10-2 and TRBJ2-4; 8 positions match TRBD2. Germline V gene sequence: CDR1 WSHSY, CDR2 SAAADI. CDR3 length equals 14 residues. CDR3 amino acids: CAGRGGRAQDIQYF. CDR3 bases: TGCGCGGGGCGCGGGGGGCGTGCCCAAGACATTCAGTACTTC.

This clonotype was picked up many times. V and J are TRBV7-2 and TRBJ2-5; D is ambiguous. Trimming pared 5 bases from V and 7 bases from J, leaving 11 bases between. The CDR3 loop spans 12 amino acids. In germline, CDR1 is SGHTA, CDR2 FQGNSA. CDR3 residues: CASSTRSGTQYF. The CDR3 DNA follows: TGTGCCAGCAGCACCCGATCGGGGACCCAGTACTTC.

A note on this clonotype: The conserved closing phenylalanine or tryptophan is absent in this CDR3, likely reflecting a read error. Because the CDR3's place on the DNA is in doubt, the DNA is left out and the CDR3 is given as listed by TCRdb. This chain links TRBV6-1 with TRBJ2-1; the table's D call TRBD2 went unverified against the DNA. The CDR3 length is 15 residues, termini included. Per germline, CDR1 MNHNS and CDR2 SASEGT. CDR3 amino acids: CASSHHGDIAGGRVP.

On this clonotype itself: The junction departs from germline at one end; a sequencing error may be responsible. The rearrangement uses TRBV6-8 and TRBJ2-4; D may be TRBD1 or TRBD2 (6 bases each). Germline-derived CDR1 and CDR2 are MNHGY and SAAAGT. The CDR3 spans 14 residues. This chain's CDR3 is CRVSGAGAKNTQYF. CDR3 DNA: TGCCGCGTCTCGGGGGCAGGAGCCAAAAACACGCAGTACTTC.

As concerns this clonotype: Sequence at one end of the junction differs from germline and may be a read error. The rearrangement joins TRBV6-1 to TRBJ2-1; perhaps D is TRBD1 or TRBD2 (6 bases each). The DNA end is more similar to TRBJ2-5, so the J call may be wrong. The germline CDR1 and CDR2 sequences are MNHNS and SASEGT. The CDR3 extends over 15 amino acids. CDR3 DNA: TGTGCCGGGGGGACCGGGGGCGGTGACCAAGATACCCAGTACTTC. Its translation: CAGGTGGGDQDTQYF.

This clonotype was counted only a few times. The chain uses TRBV7-3 and TRBJ2-1; weak D call: TRBD2 (5 bases). The germline V gene has CDR1 SGHTA and CDR2 FQGTGA. Trimming shortened V by 2 bases and J by 7 bases, and 21 bases separated the two germline ends. The CDR3 covers 17 residues. The CDR3 loop reads CASSLGVGWGAKNEQFF. CDR3 DNA: TGTGCCAGCAGCTTAGGGGTCGGTTGGGGAGCGAAGAATGAGCAGTTCTTC.

The chain has TRBV12-3 or TRBV12-4 and TRBJ2-2; D is uncertain. Trimming stripped 2 bases from V and 2 bases from J, with 6 bases between. This CDR3 contains 14 residues. CDR3 in DNA: TGTGCCAGCAGTTTAACATTTAACACCGGGGAGCTGTTTTTT. Translated, it gives CASSLTFNTGELFF.